This section outlines one T cell receptor beta chain sequence together with its context. Its antigen remains unknown. These data come from a study of vaccination effects on CD4 cells after COVID-19. Study in general: With the ViraFEST assay, the study expanded antigen-specific CD4+ T cells using viral peptide pools, then sequenced them. Vaccination of participants consisted of two doses of either the BNT162b2 or mRNA-1273 vaccine.

Sequencing was performed with immunoSEQ multiplex PCR; in TCRdb, only in-frame clones are kept and a portion is missing. The sample has roughly 30,000 clones; 70% are singletons. The culture ran for about 11 days, and then CD4+ T cells were isolated. The sequence was obtained from a human donor who received a COVID-19 vaccine. The material sequenced was CD4+ T cells from PBMCs cultured without peptide, taken before COVID-19 vaccination.

The CDR3, as DNA: TGTGCCAGCAGTTTAACCGGGCGGGGTGAGCAGTTCTTC. Translating it yields CASSLTGRGEQFF. This rearrangement joins TRBV27 to TRBJ2-1, with a possible D match to TRBD2 (6 bases). This CDR3 has 13 residues. V was pared by 2 bases and J by 9 bases, with 11 bases between. CDR1 is MNHEY, CDR2 SMNVEV, per germline (reference sequence).